This T cell receptor (beta chain) was observed in a study of T-cell reconstitution after alpha-beta-depleted transplantation in children. General study results and limits: Some patients' high day-60 TCRbeta diversity was traced to surviving recipient T cells and thymic progenitors. At around two months after transplant, the alpha-beta T cells were reportedly derived from several hundred expanded clones that came from non-depleted graft cells.

Researchers prepared the TCRbeta library using unique molecular identifiers, the study reports. From the PCR reads, TCRdb called clonotypes with MiXCR, one entry per CDR3 protein. The data hold 440,000 or so distinct CDR3 sequences, with approximately 41% observed a single time. Turning to this clonotype: The antigen remains unidentified.

CDR1 and CDR2 from the germline V gene are SEHNR and FQNEAQ (reference sequence). Trimming left V 0 bases short and J 6 bases short, with 9 bases between. The CDR3 extends over 14 amino acids. J is TRBJ2-1 and V is TRBV7-9; D might be TRBD2 (5 bases). This receptor was taken from a girl aged 2-9 years with aplastic anemia, due to receive a stem cell transplant. The sample was PBMCs, taken before TCRalphabeta/CD19-depleted stem cell transplant. The CDR3 sequence: CASSLAGAINEQFF. The CDR3 DNA reads TGTGCCAGCAGCTTAGCGGGAGCGATCAATGAGCAGTTCTTC.